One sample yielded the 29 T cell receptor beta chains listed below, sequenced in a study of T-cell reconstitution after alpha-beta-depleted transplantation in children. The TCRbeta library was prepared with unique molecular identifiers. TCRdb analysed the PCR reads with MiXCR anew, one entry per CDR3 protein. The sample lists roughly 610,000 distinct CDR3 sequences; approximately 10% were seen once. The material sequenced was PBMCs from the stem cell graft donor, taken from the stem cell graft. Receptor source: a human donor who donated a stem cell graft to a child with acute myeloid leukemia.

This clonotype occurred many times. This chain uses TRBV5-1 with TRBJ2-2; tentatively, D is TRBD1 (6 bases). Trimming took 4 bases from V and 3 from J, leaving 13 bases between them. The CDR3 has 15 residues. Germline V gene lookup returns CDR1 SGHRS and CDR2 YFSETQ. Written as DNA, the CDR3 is TGCGCCAGCAGCGGGGGACAAGAGGACACCGGGGAGCTGTTTTTT. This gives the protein CASSGGQEDTGELFF.

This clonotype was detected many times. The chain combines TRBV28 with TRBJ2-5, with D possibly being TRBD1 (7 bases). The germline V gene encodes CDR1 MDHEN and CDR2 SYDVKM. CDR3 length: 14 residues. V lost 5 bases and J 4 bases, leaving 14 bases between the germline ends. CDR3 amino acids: CASSRTEGAETQYF. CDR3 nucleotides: TGTGCCAGCAGTCGTACGGAGGGGGCAGAGACCCAGTACTTC.

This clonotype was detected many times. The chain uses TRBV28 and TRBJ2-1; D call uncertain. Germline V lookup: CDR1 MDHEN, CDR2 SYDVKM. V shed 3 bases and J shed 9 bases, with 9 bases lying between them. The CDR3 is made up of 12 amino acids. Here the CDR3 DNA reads TGTGCCAGCAGTTTCCTCCGGGTTGAGCAGTTCTTC. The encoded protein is CASSFLRVEQFF.

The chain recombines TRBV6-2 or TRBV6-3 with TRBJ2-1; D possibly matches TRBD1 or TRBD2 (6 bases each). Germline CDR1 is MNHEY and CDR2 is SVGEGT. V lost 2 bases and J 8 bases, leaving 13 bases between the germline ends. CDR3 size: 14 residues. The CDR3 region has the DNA TGTGCCAGCAGTTACCTTGAGGGGGGATATGAGCAGTTCTTC. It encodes CASSYLEGGYEQFF.

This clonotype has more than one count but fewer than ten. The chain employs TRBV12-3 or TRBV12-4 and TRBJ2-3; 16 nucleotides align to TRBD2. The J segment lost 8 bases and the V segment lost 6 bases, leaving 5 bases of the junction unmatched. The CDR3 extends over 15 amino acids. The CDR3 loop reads CASSSGTSGRGTQYF. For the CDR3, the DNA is TGTGCCAGCAGCTCCGGGACTAGCGGGAGGGGTACGCAGTATTTT.

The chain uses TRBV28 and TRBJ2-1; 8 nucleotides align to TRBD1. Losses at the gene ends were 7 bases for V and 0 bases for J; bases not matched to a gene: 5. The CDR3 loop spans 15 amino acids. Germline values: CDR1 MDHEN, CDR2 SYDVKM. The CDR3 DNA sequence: TGTGCCAGCATCGGGGACAGGAGCTCCTACAATGAGCAGTTCTTC. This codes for CASIGDRSSYNEQFF.

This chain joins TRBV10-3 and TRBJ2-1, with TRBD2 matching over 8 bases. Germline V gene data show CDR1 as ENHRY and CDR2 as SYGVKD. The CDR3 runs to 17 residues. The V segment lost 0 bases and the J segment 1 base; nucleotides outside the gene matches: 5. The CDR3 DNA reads TGTGCCATCAGTGAGTCAGTTGCGGGAGGATCCTACAATGAGCAGTTCTTC. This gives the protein CAISESVAGGSYNEQFF.

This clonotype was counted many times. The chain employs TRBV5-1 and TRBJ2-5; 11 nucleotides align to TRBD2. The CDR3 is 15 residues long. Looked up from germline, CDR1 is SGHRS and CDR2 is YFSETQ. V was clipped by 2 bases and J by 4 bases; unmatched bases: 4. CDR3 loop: CASSLTSGRRETQYF. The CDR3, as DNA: TGCGCCAGCAGCTTAACTAGCGGGAGACGAGAGACCCAGTACTTC.

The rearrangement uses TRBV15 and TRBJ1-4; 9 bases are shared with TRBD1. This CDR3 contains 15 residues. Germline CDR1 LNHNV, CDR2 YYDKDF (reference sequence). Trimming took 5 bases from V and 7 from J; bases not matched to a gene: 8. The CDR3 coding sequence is TGTGCCACCAGCTTTCCGGGACAGGGAACTGAAAAACTGTTTTTT. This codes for CATSFPGQGTEKLFF.

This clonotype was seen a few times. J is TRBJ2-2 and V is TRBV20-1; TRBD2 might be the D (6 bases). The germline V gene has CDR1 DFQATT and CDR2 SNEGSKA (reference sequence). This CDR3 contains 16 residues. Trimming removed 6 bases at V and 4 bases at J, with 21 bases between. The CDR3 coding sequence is TGCAGTGCGCGGCCGGGACTCCGAACAGGCACCGGGGAGCTGTTTTTT. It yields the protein CSARPGLRTGTGELFF.

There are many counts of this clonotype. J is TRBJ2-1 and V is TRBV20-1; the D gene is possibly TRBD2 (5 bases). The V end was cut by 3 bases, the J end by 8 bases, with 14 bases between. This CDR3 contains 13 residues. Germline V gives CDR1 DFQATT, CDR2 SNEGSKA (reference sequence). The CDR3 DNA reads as TGCAGTGCTAGTATAGCGAGCTGGGATGAGCAGTTCTTC. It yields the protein CSASIASWDEQFF.

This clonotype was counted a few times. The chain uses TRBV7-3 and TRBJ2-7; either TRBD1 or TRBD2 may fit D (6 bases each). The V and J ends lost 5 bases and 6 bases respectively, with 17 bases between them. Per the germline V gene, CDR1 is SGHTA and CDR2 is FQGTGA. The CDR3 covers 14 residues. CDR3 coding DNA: TGTGCCAGCAGCGCCGTCTCCGGGGGCGGCGAGCAGTACTTC. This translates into CASSAVSGGGEQYF.

Here the CDR3 reads CASSFTRGFETQYF. DNA for the CDR3: TGTGCCAGCAGCTTCACCAGGGGGTTCGAGACCCAGTACTTC. V gene TRBV7-8 combines with J gene TRBJ2-5, with TRBD1 matching 7 bases. Germline loops: CDR1 SGHVS, CDR2 FQNEAQ. The CDR3 runs 14 residues. J lost 5 bases, V lost 3 bases, and 6 bases had no gene match.

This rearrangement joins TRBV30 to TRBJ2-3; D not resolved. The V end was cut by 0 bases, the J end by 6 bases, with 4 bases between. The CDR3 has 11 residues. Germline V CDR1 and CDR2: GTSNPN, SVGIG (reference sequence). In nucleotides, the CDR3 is TGTGCCTGGAGTGTACCTGATACGCAGTATTTT. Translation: CAWSVPDTQYF.

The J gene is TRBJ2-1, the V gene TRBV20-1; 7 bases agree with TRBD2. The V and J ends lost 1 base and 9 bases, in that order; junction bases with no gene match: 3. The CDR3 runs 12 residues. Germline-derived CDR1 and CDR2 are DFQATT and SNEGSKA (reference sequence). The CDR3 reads CSARAGGGEQFF. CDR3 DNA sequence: TGCAGTGCTAGAGCTGGGGGGGGTGAGCAGTTCTTC.

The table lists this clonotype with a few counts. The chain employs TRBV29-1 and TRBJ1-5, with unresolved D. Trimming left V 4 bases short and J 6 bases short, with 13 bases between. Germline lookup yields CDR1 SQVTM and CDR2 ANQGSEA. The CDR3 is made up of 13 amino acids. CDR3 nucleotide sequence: TGCAGCGTTGGGCACGAGTTGGGTCAGCCCCAGCATTTT. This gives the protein CSVGHELGQPQHF. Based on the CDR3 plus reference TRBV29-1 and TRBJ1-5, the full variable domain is SAVISQKPSRDICQRGTSLTIQCQVDSQVTMMFWYRQQPGQSLTLIATANQGSEATYESGFVIDKFPISRPNLTFSTLTVSNMSPEDSSIYLCSVGHELGQPQHFGDGTRLSIL.

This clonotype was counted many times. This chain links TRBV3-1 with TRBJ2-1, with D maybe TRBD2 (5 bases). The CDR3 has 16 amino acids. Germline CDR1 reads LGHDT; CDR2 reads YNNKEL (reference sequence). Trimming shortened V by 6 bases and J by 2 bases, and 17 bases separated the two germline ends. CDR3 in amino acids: CASRRTLAGTYNEQFF. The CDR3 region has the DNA TGTGCCAGCAGACGCACGCTAGCAGGAACCTACAATGAGCAGTTCTTC.

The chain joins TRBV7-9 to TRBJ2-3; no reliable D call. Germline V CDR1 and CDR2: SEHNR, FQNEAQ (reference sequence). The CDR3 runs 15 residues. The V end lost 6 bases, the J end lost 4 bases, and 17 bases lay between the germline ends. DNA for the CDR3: TGTGCCAGCAGTTACTGGGCTAGTTCAGCAGATACGCAGTATTTT. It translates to CASSYWASSADTQYF.

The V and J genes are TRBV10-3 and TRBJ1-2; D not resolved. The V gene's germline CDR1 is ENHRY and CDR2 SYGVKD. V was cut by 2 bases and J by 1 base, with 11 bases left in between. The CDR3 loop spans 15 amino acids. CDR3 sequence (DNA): TGTGCCATCAGTGAGATCAGGAACAGTAACTATGGCTACACCTTC. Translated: CAISEIRNSNYGYTF.

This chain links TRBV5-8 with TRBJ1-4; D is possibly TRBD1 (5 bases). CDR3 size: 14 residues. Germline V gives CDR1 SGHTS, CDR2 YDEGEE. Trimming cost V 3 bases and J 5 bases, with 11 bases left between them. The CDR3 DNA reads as TGTGCCAGCAGCTCGGGACGGGAGAATGAAAAACTGTTTTTT. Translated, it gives CASSSGRENEKLFF.

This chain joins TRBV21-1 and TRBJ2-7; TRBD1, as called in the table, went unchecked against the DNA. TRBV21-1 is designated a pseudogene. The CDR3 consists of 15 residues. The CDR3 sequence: CASSKDTTGGAVQYF. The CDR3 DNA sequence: TGTGCCAGCAGCAAAGATACCACAGGGGGCGCGGTACAGTACTTC.

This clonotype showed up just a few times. The CDR3: CASSSDSRKLFF. The CDR3 DNA sequence: TGCGCCAGCAGCTCGGACAGTCGAAAACTGTTTTTT. The chain links TRBV5-1 to TRBJ1-4; possibly TRBD1 for D (6 bases). V was pared by 3 bases and J by 10 bases, with 10 bases between. The germline CDR1 and CDR2 sequences are SGHRS and YFSETQ. The CDR3 length is 12 residues.

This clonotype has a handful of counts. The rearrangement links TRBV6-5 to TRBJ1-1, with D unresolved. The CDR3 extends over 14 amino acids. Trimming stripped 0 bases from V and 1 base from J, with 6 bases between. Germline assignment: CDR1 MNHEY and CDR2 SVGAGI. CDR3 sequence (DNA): TGTGCCAGCAGTTACTCCGACAAGAACACTGAAGCTTTCTTT. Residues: CASSYSDKNTEAFF.

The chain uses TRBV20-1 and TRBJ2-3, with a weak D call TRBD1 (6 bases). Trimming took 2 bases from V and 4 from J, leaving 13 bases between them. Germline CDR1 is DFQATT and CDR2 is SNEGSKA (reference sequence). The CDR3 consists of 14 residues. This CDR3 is CSARRGNGADTQYF. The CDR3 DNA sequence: TGCAGTGCTAGAAGGGGGAATGGGGCAGATACGCAGTATTTT.

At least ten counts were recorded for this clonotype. The CDR3 region is CASSYGTGYYEQYF. The CDR3 coding sequence is TGTGCCAGCAGTTACGGGACAGGATACTACGAGCAGTACTTC. This chain uses TRBV6-2 or TRBV6-3 with TRBJ2-7, with 8 nucleotides matching TRBD1. Germline CDR1 MNHEY, CDR2 SVGEGT. The CDR3 is made up of 14 amino acids. V trimming: 2 bases; J trimming: 3 bases; junction bases outside the gene matches: 3.

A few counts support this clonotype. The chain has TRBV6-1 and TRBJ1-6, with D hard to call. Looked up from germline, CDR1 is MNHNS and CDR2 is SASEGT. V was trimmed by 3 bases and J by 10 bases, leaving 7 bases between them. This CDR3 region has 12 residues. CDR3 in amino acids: CASSDWSSPLHF. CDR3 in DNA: TGTGCCAGCAGTGACTGGAGCTCACCCCTCCACTTT.

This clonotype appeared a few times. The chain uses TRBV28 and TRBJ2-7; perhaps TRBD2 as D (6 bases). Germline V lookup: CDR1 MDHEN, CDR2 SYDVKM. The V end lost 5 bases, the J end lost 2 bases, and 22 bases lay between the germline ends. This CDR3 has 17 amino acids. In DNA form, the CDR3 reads TGTGCCAGCAGTACCCAATTCGGGACTCCTCCCACCTACGAGCAGTACTTC. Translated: CASSTQFGTPPTYEQYF.

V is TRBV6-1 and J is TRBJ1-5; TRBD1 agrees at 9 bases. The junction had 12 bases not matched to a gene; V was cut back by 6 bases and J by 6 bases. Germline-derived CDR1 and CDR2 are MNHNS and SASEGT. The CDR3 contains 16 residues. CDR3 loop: CASRESPGQGVQPQHF. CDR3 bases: TGTGCCAGCAGGGAAAGCCCGGGACAGGGAGTTCAGCCCCAGCATTTT.

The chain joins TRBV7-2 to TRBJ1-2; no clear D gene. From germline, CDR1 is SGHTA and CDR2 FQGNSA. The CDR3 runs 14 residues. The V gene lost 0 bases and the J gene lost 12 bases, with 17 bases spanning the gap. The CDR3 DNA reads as TGTGCCAGCAGCTTAGCCACAGCATCCTCGCAGAACACCTTC. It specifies CASSLATASSQNTF.